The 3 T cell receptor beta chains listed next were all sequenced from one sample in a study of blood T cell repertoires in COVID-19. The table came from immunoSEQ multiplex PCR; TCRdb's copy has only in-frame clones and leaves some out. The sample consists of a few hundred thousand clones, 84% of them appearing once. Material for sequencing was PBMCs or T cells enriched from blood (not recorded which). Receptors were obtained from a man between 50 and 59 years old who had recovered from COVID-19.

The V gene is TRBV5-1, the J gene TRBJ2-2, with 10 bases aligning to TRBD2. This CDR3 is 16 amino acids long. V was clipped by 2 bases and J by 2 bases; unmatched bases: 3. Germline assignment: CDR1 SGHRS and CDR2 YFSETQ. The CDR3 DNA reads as TGCGCCAGCAGCTTAGGGACTAGCGTCAACACCGGGGAGCTGTTTTTT. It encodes CASSLGTSVNTGELFF. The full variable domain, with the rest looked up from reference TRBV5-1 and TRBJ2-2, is KAGVTQTPRYLIKTRGQQVTLSCSPISGHRSVSWYQQTPGQGLQFLFEYFSETQRNKGNFPGRFSGRQFSNSRSEMNVSTLELGDSALYLCASSLGTSVNTGELFFGEGSRLTVL.

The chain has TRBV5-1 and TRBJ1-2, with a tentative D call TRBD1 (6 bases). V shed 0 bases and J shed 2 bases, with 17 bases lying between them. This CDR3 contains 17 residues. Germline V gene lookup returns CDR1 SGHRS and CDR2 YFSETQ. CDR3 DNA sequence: TGCGCCAGCAGCTTGGGGGGGCGGAGAGTCGGCAACTATGGCTACACCTTC. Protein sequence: CASSLGGRRVGNYGYTF.

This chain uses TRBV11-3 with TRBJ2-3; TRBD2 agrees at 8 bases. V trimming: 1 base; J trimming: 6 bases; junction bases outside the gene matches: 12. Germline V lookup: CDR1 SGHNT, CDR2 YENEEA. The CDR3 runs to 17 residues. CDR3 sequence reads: CASSLGRGGGAPDTQYF. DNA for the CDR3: TGTGCCAGCAGCTTAGGCCGGGGGGGAGGAGCCCCCGATACGCAGTATTTT.